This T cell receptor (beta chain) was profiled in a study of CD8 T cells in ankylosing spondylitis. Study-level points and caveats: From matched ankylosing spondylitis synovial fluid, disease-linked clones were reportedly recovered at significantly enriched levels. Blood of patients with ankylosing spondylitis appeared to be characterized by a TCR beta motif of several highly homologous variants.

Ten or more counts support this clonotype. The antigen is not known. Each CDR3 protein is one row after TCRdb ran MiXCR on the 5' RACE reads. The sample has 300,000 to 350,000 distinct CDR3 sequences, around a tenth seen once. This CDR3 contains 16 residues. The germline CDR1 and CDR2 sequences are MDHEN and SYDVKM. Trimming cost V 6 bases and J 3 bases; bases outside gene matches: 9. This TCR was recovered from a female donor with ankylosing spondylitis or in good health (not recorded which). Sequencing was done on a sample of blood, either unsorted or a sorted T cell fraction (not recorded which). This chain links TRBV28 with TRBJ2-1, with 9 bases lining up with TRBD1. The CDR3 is CASRTRDRDIYNEQFF. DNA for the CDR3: TGTGCCAGCAGAACCCGGGACAGGGACATCTACAATGAGCAGTTCTTC.